The sequence of this TCR beta chain was determined in a study of blood T cell repertoires in COVID-19 (TCRdb year 2020). As for the study more broadly: Samples covering the acute and convalescent phases of COVID-19 were provided by collaborators in the United States, Italy and Spain. The samples were drawn from the first 160 participants of the ongoing ImmuneRACE study and from 1,254 subjects provided by 6 global collaborators. Nearly every sample came with metadata listing a de-identified subject ID, COVID-19 status, age in years and sex. Subjects who had been exposed to COVID-19, were actively infected with it, or had recovered from it provided the deeply sampled blood TCRbeta repertoires that made up the dataset. A freely available public database, intended as a resource for researchers studying the immune response to SARS-CoV-2, is where the repertoires were released. The material from the prospective study consisted of cDNA or gDNA derived from T cells, B-cell-depleted T cells, or PBMCs. Where available, HLA class I and class II types were taken from metadata supplied by the sample provider and were not determined by assay-based typing. What the study reported, not specific to this receptor: How much clinical and demographic metadata was included differed by source and by participant, and the metadata was provided uncurated.

The collaborating institutions used their own protocols to collect whole blood in K2EDTA tubes. Collaborator samples were shipped for TCRbeta analysis as frozen whole blood, isolated PBMCs, or DNA extracted from either sample type. As concerns this clone: Its cognate antigen has yet to be identified. The input lacks base qualities; no much larger clone sits a single base away.

TCRbeta CDR3 regions were amplified from genomic DNA using the immunoSEQ Assay, a bias-controlled multiplex PCR. In the paper's pipeline: Nucleated cell counts per sample were estimated from amplification of reference gene primers within the assay. To quantify the absolute abundance of each unique TCRbeta CDR3 rearrangement, sequence reads were collapsed and filtered. For each sample, productive Simpson clonality was calculated as the square root of Simpson's diversity index over productive rearrangements. TCRdb limited this immuneACCESS table to in-frame rearrangements with V and J called. A share of clones is missing; checked studies link under half to unresolved V genes, and the rest is unexplained. V, J and clone size are those of that table, while D and trimming were read from the DNA. The sample table holds about 140,000 clones, of which 85% to 90% were seen once. The leading ten clones occupy around 2.9% of the sample.

The receptor was derived from a woman aged 55-75 years with active COVID-19. Sequencing was carried out using peripheral blood.

At the DNA level, the sequence is TGTGCCAGCAGTTTCCAAACTGAAGCTTTCTTT. It specifies CASSFQTEAFF. The V gene is TRBV12-3 or TRBV12-4 and the J gene is TRBJ1-1; no D segment can be confidently identified. V is shortened by 3 bases, J by 5 bases, and the region joining them spans 4 bases. The CDR3 spans 11 residues, from the cysteine through the phenylalanine. The kept DNA is CDR3 alone, 33 bases in frame from the first base.